One and the same sample provided the 8 T cell receptor beta chains below, sequenced in a study of T cell responses to AZD1222 COVID-19 vaccine. Clones were sequenced by immunoSEQ multiplex PCR, and TCRdb holds only the in-frame ones, with some missing. The sample has tens of thousands of clones; more than 65% are singletons. This specimen was peripheral blood, taken on day 0 of AZD1222 vaccination. These receptors came from an adult in good health.

The V gene is TRBV9, the J gene TRBJ2-3; no definite D call. CDR1 SGDLS and CDR2 YYNGEE come from the germline V gene. V was shortened by 4 bases and J by 4 bases, with 16 bases between the two germline ends. The CDR3 is 15 residues long. In DNA form, the CDR3 reads TGTGCCAGCAGCCCCCGAATTGATTTCGCAGATACGCAGTATTTT. Encoded protein: CASSPRIDFADTQYF.

This chain links TRBV5-6 with TRBJ1-2; possibly TRBD1 for D (6 bases). V was shortened by 0 bases and J by 3 bases, with 9 bases between the two germline ends. This CDR3 spans 14 amino acids. CDR1 SGHDT and CDR2 YYEEEE come from the germline V gene. The CDR3 DNA reads TGTGCCAGCAGCTTGGGGGGGCTGGACTATGGCTACACCTTC. It translates to CASSLGGLDYGYTF.

This clone was observed a few times. V is TRBV2 and J is TRBJ1-2; 9 positions match TRBD1. The CDR3 is made up of 14 amino acids. Trimming cost V 3 bases and J 8 bases; bases outside gene matches: 7. Per germline, CDR1 SNHLY and CDR2 FYNNEI. Here the CDR3 reads CASSEGRDRAGYTF. The CDR3, as DNA: TGTGCCAGCAGTGAGGGACGGGACAGGGCCGGCTACACCTTC.

The chain employs TRBV7-2 and TRBJ2-5; 10 nucleotides align to TRBD2. The CDR3 covers 16 residues. Trimming at V came to 3 bases and at J to 6 bases, leaving 10 bases not matched to a gene. The V gene's germline CDR1 is SGHTA and CDR2 FQGNSA. The DNA for the CDR3 is TGTGCCAGCAGCTTGGGGTCAGCGGGAGGGCTCCAGACCCAGTACTTC. It is translated as CASSLGSAGGLQTQYF.

The chain is built from TRBV6-5 and TRBJ1-1; D remains ambiguous. Germline V gene lookup returns CDR1 MNHEY and CDR2 SVGAGI. CDR3 length equals 13 residues. Trimming removed 6 bases from V and 3 bases from J, with 11 bases in between. The CDR3 loop is CASSLQRDTEAFF. The CDR3 DNA is TGTGCCAGCAGCCTTCAGAGGGACACTGAAGCTTTCTTT.

This clone has just a few counts. The chain recombines TRBV6-2 or TRBV6-3 with TRBJ1-5; 8 nucleotides agree with TRBD1. The junction had 15 bases not matched to a gene; V was cut back by 5 bases and J by 0 bases. The CDR3 contains 19 residues. CDR1 is MNHEY and CDR2 is SVGEGT in the germline V gene. As DNA, the CDR3 is TGTGCCAGCAGTGCTTCGCCGGACAGGGCAATTTATAGCAATCAGCCCCAGCATTTT. It encodes CASSASPDRAIYSNQPQHF.

DNA of the CDR3: TGTGCCAGCAGTGAAGGACGCGGCGACGGCTACACCTTC. Translating gives CASSEGRGDGYTF. The J gene is TRBJ1-2, the V gene TRBV25-1; D ambiguous. Trimming shortened V by 2 bases and J by 8 bases, and 12 bases separated the two germline ends. The CDR3 sequence is 13 residues long. CDR1 MGHDK and CDR2 SYGVNS come from the germline V gene.

This clone appeared a single time. This sequence joins TRBV6-7 and TRBJ1-2, with a weak D call TRBD1 (5 bases). TRBV6-7 is annotated as an ORF whose role is uncertain. V lost 2 bases, J lost 8 bases, and 18 bases lay in between. The CDR3 has 15 amino acids. DNA for the CDR3: TGTGCCAGCAGTTACCGGACCGGGGACTGTAGGGGCTACACCTTC. It is translated as CASSYRTGDCRGYTF.